Below, one TCR beta chain is given with its context. The sample originates from a study of blood T cell repertoires in COVID-19. Study at large: Samples representing acute and convalescent COVID-19 were sourced from the United States, Italy and Spain. In each case, the material was cDNA or gDNA derived from T cells, B-cell-depleted T cells, or PBMCs.

Original processing methods: Reference gene primer amplification gave estimated nucleated cell counts. Sequencing was performed with immunoSEQ multiplex PCR; in TCRdb, only in-frame clones are kept and a portion is missing. The DNA was the basis for D and trimming; V, J and clone size are from that table. Among more than 150,000 clones, about 86% were seen once, and the ten largest hold approximately 14%. V shed 2 bases and J 3 bases; nucleotides not matched to a gene: 14. CDR3 size: 18 residues. Germline-derived CDR1 and CDR2 are SGHNT and YYREEE (reference sequence). The V call is TRBV5-4, the J call TRBJ1-1; 9 bases match TRBD1. Material for sequencing was peripheral blood. This TCR was recovered from a man aged 25-45 years with active or convalescent COVID-19. The CDR3 sequence: CASSFNRDRVVWDTEAFF. The CDR3 region has the DNA TGTGCCAGCAGCTTTAACCGGGACAGGGTAGTTTGGGACACTGAAGCTTTCTTT.